This T cell receptor (beta chain) stems from a study of TIL therapy for anti-PD-1-resistant metastatic lung cancer. The libraries were made with immunoSEQ v3. The data were produced by immunoSEQ multiplex PCR, yet TCRdb's version contains in-frame clones alone and is incomplete. The table lists tens of thousands of clones, over 70% of them singletons. Per germline, CDR1 SGHTA and CDR2 FQGNSA. The CDR3 is 14 residues long. V lost 3 bases to trimming and J lost 6 bases, with 14 bases between them. As for time point: pre-treatment sample, taken before nivolumab and TIL therapy. Enrollment ran from October 2017 to early 2020.

This TCR was recovered from a person aged 25 to 85 with non-small cell lung cancer. The chain is built from TRBV7-2 and TRBJ1-1; no definite D call. Sequenced material: blood, taken at baseline. The CDR3 region is CASSFARTSPEAFF. CDR3 nucleotides: TGTGCCAGCAGCTTTGCCAGAACGTCCCCTGAAGCTTTCTTT.